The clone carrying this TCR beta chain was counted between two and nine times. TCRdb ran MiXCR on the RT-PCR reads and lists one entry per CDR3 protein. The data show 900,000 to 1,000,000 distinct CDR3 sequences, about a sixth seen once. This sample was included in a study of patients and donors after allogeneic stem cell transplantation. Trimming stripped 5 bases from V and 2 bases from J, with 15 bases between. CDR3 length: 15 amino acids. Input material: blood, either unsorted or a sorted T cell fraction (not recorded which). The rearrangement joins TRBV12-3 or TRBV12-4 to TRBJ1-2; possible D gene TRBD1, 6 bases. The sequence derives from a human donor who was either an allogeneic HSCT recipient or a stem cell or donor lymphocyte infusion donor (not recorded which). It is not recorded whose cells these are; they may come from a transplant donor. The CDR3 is CASSIHRVSNYGYTF. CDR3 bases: TGTGCCAGCAGTATCCACAGGGTATCAAACTATGGCTACACCTTC.